One and the same sample provided the 25 T cell receptor beta chains below, sequenced in a study of T cells in narcolepsy. The data were produced by immunoSEQ multiplex PCR, yet TCRdb's version contains in-frame clones alone and is incomplete. The repertoire holds around 26,000 clones, approximately 60% seen once, with 9.5% to 15% in the top ten. The sample consisted of memory (CD45RA-) CD4+ T cells from blood. The receptors derive from a human donor in good health.

The chain recombines TRBV5-1 with TRBJ2-3; D is unresolved. Germline CDR1 SGHRS, CDR2 YFSETQ. The CDR3 extends over 12 amino acids. The V and J ends lost 0 bases and 5 bases respectively, with 4 bases between them. The CDR3 nucleotides read TGCGCCAGCAGCTTGGCTAGAGATACGCAGTATTTT. Translation: CASSLARDTQYF.

This clone has more than one count but fewer than ten. The chain uses TRBV6-5 and TRBJ2-7, with D maybe TRBD2 (6 bases). There are 14 residues in the CDR3. V was pared by 7 bases and J by 3 bases, with 16 bases between. CDR1 and CDR2 (germline): MNHEY, SVGAGI. The CDR3 reads CASTRTKGNYEQYF. CDR3 DNA: TGTGCCAGCACCCGGACTAAAGGGAACTACGAGCAGTACTTC.

This clone has only one observation. The chain carries TRBV6-5 and TRBJ1-3; D is perhaps TRBD1 (5 bases). Germline lookup yields CDR1 MNHEY and CDR2 SVGAGI. Trimming removed 6 bases from V and 0 bases from J, with 12 bases in between. CDR3 length equals 15 residues. CDR3 bases: TGTGCCAGCAGCCGATCGACAGCCTCTGGAAACACCATATATTTT. The encoded protein is CASSRSTASGNTIYF.

The rearrangement joins TRBV7-2 to TRBJ2-3; possibly TRBD2 for D (6 bases). The CDR3 length is 15 residues. The V and J ends lost 5 bases and 2 bases respectively, with 14 bases between them. Germline-derived CDR1 and CDR2 are SGHTA and FQGNSA. CDR3 loop: CASSAPSDFTDTQYF. DNA of the CDR3: TGTGCCAGCAGCGCCCCTAGCGACTTCACAGATACGCAGTATTTT.

The rearrangement links TRBV2 to TRBJ2-3, with 10 bases fitting TRBD2. Germline V lookup: CDR1 SNHLY, CDR2 FYNNEI. CDR3 length: 14 residues. The V segment lost 11 bases and the J segment 4 bases; nucleotides outside the gene matches: 9. The CDR3 bases are TGTGCCGGTTCGCCTAGCGGGAGCGCAGATACGCAGTATTTT. It specifies CAGSPSGSADTQYF.

The V and J genes are TRBV28 and TRBJ2-1; D gene ambiguous. The V and J ends lost 6 bases and 0 bases respectively, with 6 bases between them. The CDR3 runs 13 residues. Germline assignment: CDR1 MDHEN and CDR2 SYDVKM. The CDR3 spells CASSQSSYNEQFF. CDR3 bases: TGTGCCAGCAGCCAAAGCTCCTACAATGAGCAGTTCTTC. Complete variable domain (other parts from reference TRBV28 and TRBJ2-1): DVKVTQSSRYLVKRTGEKVFLECVQDMDHENMFWYRQDPGLGLRLIYFSYDVKMKEKGDIPEGYSVSREKKERFSLILESASTNQTSMYLCASSQSSYNEQFFGPGTRLTVL.

The chain employs TRBV10-3 and TRBJ2-7, with a tentative D call TRBD2 (6 bases). The CDR3 runs 12 residues. V was shortened by 8 bases and J by 2 bases, with 10 bases between the two germline ends. CDR1 is ENHRY and CDR2 is SYGVKD in the germline V gene. This CDR3 is CAIRDLTYEQYF. Written as DNA, the CDR3 is TGTGCCATCCGGGACTTGACCTACGAGCAGTACTTC.

Only a few counts were recorded for this clone. The chain recombines TRBV5-4 with TRBJ2-6; D not certain. Trimming stripped 1 base from V and 1 base from J, with 0 bases between. Germline-derived CDR1 and CDR2 are SGHNT and YYREEE (reference sequence). CDR3 length: 13 amino acids. The CDR3 loop is CASSLSGANVLTF. Here the CDR3 DNA reads TGTGCCAGCAGCTTGTCTGGGGCCAACGTCCTGACTTTC.

The table lists this clone with a few counts. The rearrangement joins TRBV6-1 to TRBJ2-5, with TRBD2 matching 10 bases. Germline V gene lookup returns CDR1 MNHNS and CDR2 SASEGT. V shed 5 bases, J shed 5 bases, and the junction held 2 bases outside the gene matches. This CDR3 is 13 amino acids long. This CDR3 is CASSTTSGETQYF. Here the CDR3 DNA reads TGTGCCAGCAGTACGACTAGCGGGGAGACCCAGTACTTC.

The sample holds a few counts of this clone. CDR3 DNA: TGTGCCAGAAAGACAGGGAGCTCTGGGGCCAACGTCCTGACTTTC. Translation gives CARKTGSSGANVLTF. The chain joins TRBV2 to TRBJ2-6; 7 positions agree with TRBD1. The trim removed 9 bases at V and 0 bases at J, leaving 5 bases unmatched. Germline V CDR1 and CDR2: SNHLY, FYNNEI. CDR3 size: 15 residues.

The chain is built from TRBV30 and TRBJ1-6; D is unresolved. From germline, CDR1 is GTSNPN and CDR2 SVGIG (reference sequence). The CDR3 has 14 residues. Trimming took off 3 bases at V and 3 bases at J, with 9 bases between the two ends. This CDR3 reads CAWRNGLYNSPLHF. The CDR3 DNA reads TGTGCCTGGAGGAACGGGCTCTATAATTCACCCCTCCACTTT.

This clone has only a few counts. The chain couples TRBV5-5 to TRBJ2-5, with 9 bases fitting TRBD1. Germline CDR1 is SGHKS and CDR2 is YYEKEE (reference sequence). J was trimmed by 4 bases and V by 4 bases; bases with no gene match: 8. This CDR3 is 15 amino acids long. Here the CDR3 reads CASSRTGVGVETQYF. The DNA for the CDR3 is TGTGCCAGCAGCCGGACAGGGGTTGGAGTAGAGACCCAGTACTTC. The full variable domain, rest sourced from reference TRBV5-5 and TRBJ2-5, is DAGVTQSPTHLIKTRGQQVTLRCSPISGHKSVSWYQQVLGQGPQFIFQYYEKEERGRGNFPDRFSARQFPNYSSELNVNALLLGDSALYLCASSRTGVGVETQYFGPGTRLLVL.

This clone was found a few times. The rearrangement joins TRBV25-1 to TRBJ1-4; D call uncertain. V lost 2 bases and J lost 8, with 12 bases in between. This CDR3 comprises 14 residues. The germline V gene has CDR1 MGHDK and CDR2 SYGVNS. CDR3 coding DNA: TGTGCCAGCAGTGAACCGGGCCGAGAGGAAAAACTGTTTTTT. This gives the protein CASSEPGREEKLFF.

DNA for the CDR3: TGTGCCAGCAGGATGTCGGCAGGGGGCTTGGGAGGCTACACCTTC. Residues: CASRMSAGGLGGYTF. The rearrangement uses TRBV6-5 and TRBJ1-2, with 8 bases that match TRBD1. The CDR3 runs 15 residues. CDR1 and CDR2 from the germline V gene are MNHEY and SVGAGI. Losses at the gene ends were 6 bases for V and 8 bases for J; bases not matched to a gene: 14.

The chain has TRBV5-1 and TRBJ2-7; D is unclear. Germline V gene sequence: CDR1 SGHRS, CDR2 YFSETQ. Trimming cost V 4 bases and J 2 bases, with 10 bases left between them. The CDR3 has 13 residues. The CDR3: CASSPGLPYEQYF. CDR3 in DNA: TGCGCCAGCAGCCCCGGGCTACCCTACGAGCAGTACTTC.

This chain connects TRBV5-4 to TRBJ1-6; the D is unclear. V lost 4 bases to trimming and J lost 7 bases, with 21 bases between them. CDR1 is SGHNT, CDR2 YYREEE, per germline (reference sequence). The CDR3 has 17 amino acids. CDR3 sequence: CASSRKNEAGSNSPLHF. For the CDR3, the DNA is TGTGCCAGCAGCCGCAAGAATGAGGCCGGGTCCAATTCACCCCTCCACTTT.

There are a few counts of this clone. V gene TRBV27 combines with J gene TRBJ2-3; 9 nucleotides align to TRBD2. The V segment lost 8 bases and the J segment 4 bases; nucleotides outside the gene matches: 10. CDR1 is MNHEY, CDR2 SMNVEV, per germline (reference sequence). CDR3 length: 15 amino acids. CDR3 in DNA: TGTGCCAGCCATCCGGAGCGGGGGGCGGCAGATACGCAGTATTTT. The encoded protein is CASHPERGAADTQYF.

The chain joins TRBV5-6 to TRBJ1-2; perhaps TRBD1 as D (5 bases). Germline-derived CDR1 and CDR2 are SGHDT and YYEEEE. The CDR3 has 15 residues. V was shortened by 6 bases and J by 4 bases, with 19 bases between the two germline ends. The CDR3 loop reads CASTVGHPQGYGYTF. In DNA form, the CDR3 reads TGTGCCAGCACCGTCGGCCACCCTCAGGGCTATGGCTACACCTTC.

This chain links TRBV19 with TRBJ2-5; tentative D call: TRBD1 (7 bases). Looked up from germline, CDR1 is LNHDA and CDR2 is SQIVND (reference sequence). The length of the CDR3 is 15 residues. V was shortened by 4 bases and J by 5 bases, with 17 bases between the two germline ends. The CDR3: CASSTLSTGRETQYF. CDR3 nucleotide sequence: TGTGCCAGTAGTACCCTTTCGACAGGGAGGGAGACCCAGTACTTC.

The chain recombines TRBV4-3 with TRBJ1-4, with 9 bases aligning to TRBD1. From germline, CDR1 is LGHNA and CDR2 YSLEER. The V and J ends lost 1 base and 10 bases, in that order; junction bases with no gene match: 4. The CDR3 runs to 14 residues. The CDR3 DNA sequence: TGCGCCAGCAGCCAAGTCGGGACAGGGTCAAAACTGTTTTTT. Its protein is CASSQVGTGSKLFF.

CDR3 in amino acids: CASSLGAGVTYEQYF. For the CDR3, the DNA is TGCGCCAGCAGCTTAGGTGCAGGGGTCACCTACGAGCAGTACTTC. The chain carries TRBV5-1 and TRBJ2-7; tentative D call: TRBD1 (6 bases). The CDR3 covers 15 residues. Trimming took off 2 bases at V and 2 bases at J, with 14 bases between the two ends. Germline-derived CDR1 and CDR2 are SGHRS and YFSETQ.

V usage is TRBV15 and J usage is TRBJ2-2, with TRBD1 identical over 8 bases. Germline V gene data show CDR1 as LNHNV and CDR2 as YYDKDF (reference sequence). The CDR3 extends over 15 amino acids. With V trimmed by 1 base and J by 6 bases, 4 bases remained unmatched. This CDR3 reads CATSRGTGIAGELFF. The CDR3 nucleotides are TGTGCCACCAGCAGAGGGACAGGGATCGCCGGGGAGCTGTTTTTT.

V and J are TRBV11-2 and TRBJ1-3, with no clear D. This CDR3 contains 15 residues. Trimming took 3 bases from V and 1 from J, leaving 10 bases between them. Germline V gene sequence: CDR1 SGHAT, CDR2 FQNNGV. CDR3 sequence: CASSLWVASGNTIYF. The DNA for the CDR3 is TGTGCCAGCAGCTTGTGGGTGGCTTCTGGAAACACCATATATTTT.

This clone appeared a single time. V is TRBV15 and J is TRBJ2-5, with TRBD1 matching over 12 bases. CDR3 length: 14 residues. CDR1 is LNHNV and CDR2 is YYDKDF in the germline V gene (reference sequence). Losses at the gene ends were 5 bases for V and 6 bases for J; bases not matched to a gene: 4. The CDR3 sequence: CATSAGQGAKTQYF. In DNA, the CDR3 is TGTGCCACCAGCGCGGGACAGGGGGCGAAGACCCAGTACTTC.

In this sample, this clone turned up a few times. The V gene is TRBV5-4, the J gene TRBJ2-1, with D perhaps TRBD2 (6 bases). The CDR3 runs to 14 residues. Germline CDR1 reads SGHNT; CDR2 reads YYREEE (reference sequence). V was shortened by 1 base and J by 9 bases, with 14 bases between the two germline ends. CDR3 nucleotides: TGTGCCAGCAGCTTGAGGTCACGTAGCGGTGAGCAGTTCTTC. Translated: CASSLRSRSGEQFF.